The clone carrying this T cell receptor beta chain was seen more than once but under ten times. No antigen is known for it. The record originates from a study of T cell repertoires in cytomegalovirus infection. TCRdb fed the reads into MiXCR, producing one record per CDR3 protein. The sample shows nearly 650,000 distinct CDR3 sequences, approximately 24% of them seen only once. Trimming stripped 4 bases from V and 4 bases from J, with 17 bases between. Germline V lookup: CDR1 MDHEN, CDR2 SYDVKM. There are 15 residues in the CDR3. General study points: It was HLA-C-restricted CMV-specific TCR beta clonotypes that dominated the response ex vivo. Carriage of CMV together with the relevant HLA was identifiable through cumulative public TCR beta family frequency.

The chain is built from TRBV28 and TRBJ2-7, with TRBD1 as a possible D gene (5 bases). This receptor was taken from a human donor in good health (CMV status not recorded). Some clones in this sample may be carry-over from other donors' samples. The material sequenced was CD8+ T cells from PBMCs. CDR3 sequence reads: CASSSPQGRPYEQYV. The DNA for the CDR3 is TGTGCCAGCAGTTCCCCCCAGGGAAGGCCTTACGAGCAGTACGTC.